This T cell receptor beta chain was identified during a study of regulatory T cells in long-lasting Graves disease. Whole-study results and caveats: A limited number of samples was an acknowledged limitation. TRBV28 was favored in persistent disease, as were TRBJ1-2 and TRBJ2-5. The TCR repertoire of persistent Graves' patients was less diverse than that of newly diagnosed ones. Comparison showed that persistent patients shared more public clonotypes (about 2,700) than new patients (over 950).

Of note for this clonotype: Its antigen is not known.

The CDR3 has 15 amino acids. Losses at the gene ends were 2 bases for V and 0 bases for J; bases not matched to a gene: 3. Described time point: persistent/refractory GD, antithyroid drugs over 5 years with positive TRAb. Following extraction of RNA from PBMCs, that RNA was used to make the TCR library. CDR3 regions were amplified by Arm-PCR using iRepertoire HTBI primers to build TCR beta libraries. TCRdb independently ran MiXCR on the multiplex PCR reads; one entry per CDR3 protein. The sample holds approximately 290,000 distinct CDR3 sequences, around 20% seen once. The chain combines TRBV12-3 or TRBV12-4 with TRBJ2-5, with TRBD2 matching 7 bases. The clonotype comes from a female donor with Graves disease. The sequencing used peripheral blood mononuclear cells (PBMCs), collected when the disease was refractory, from a patient treated with antithyroid drugs. CDR3 nucleotide sequence: TGTGCCAGCAGTTTATCAGCGGGACACCAAGAGACCCAGTACTTC. Translated: CASSLSAGHQETQYF.